These 32 T cell receptor beta chains were sequenced from one sample in a study of blood T cell repertoires in COVID-19. Assay: immunoSEQ multiplex PCR; the TCRdb copy retains only in-frame clones and omits some. The sample lists tens of thousands of clones, almost 85% occurring once. The specimen was peripheral blood. The source is a human donor in a cohort sampled during active COVID-19.

V gene TRBV5-1 combines with J gene TRBJ1-2; 7 positions match TRBD1. The CDR3 is made up of 14 amino acids. Germline CDR1 SGHRS, CDR2 YFSETQ. Unmatched junction bases numbered 8, after V lost 1 base and J lost 8 bases. CDR3 DNA sequence: TGCGCCAGCAGCTTGACGGGACAGCTTAAGGGCTACACCTTC. This sequence encodes CASSLTGQLKGYTF.

The chain uses TRBV5-1 and TRBJ1-1, with TRBD1 identical over 7 bases. The CDR3 totals 14 residues. CDR1 is SGHRS, CDR2 YFSETQ, per germline. Germline trimming cut 4 bases from V and 2 bases from J; bases unmatched to any gene: 5. The CDR3 reads CASSVQGRNTEAFF. The CDR3 nucleotides read TGCGCCAGCAGCGTACAGGGGAGAAACACTGAAGCTTTCTTT.

The CDR3 region is CASSTLVGGSDGYTF. CDR3 DNA sequence: TGTGCCAGCAGTACTTTGGTTGGGGGGAGCGATGGCTACACCTTC. The chain uses TRBV7-9 and TRBJ1-2; TRBD1 is a possible D gene (5 bases). CDR3 length: 15 amino acids. Germline lookup yields CDR1 SEHNR and CDR2 FQNEAQ (reference sequence). With 6 bases removed from V and 6 bases from J, the gap between germline ends came to 20 bases.

V usage is TRBV21-1 and J usage is TRBJ2-7; the table names TRBD2, a call not compared with the DNA. TRBV21-1 constitutes a pseudogene. This CDR3 contains 15 residues. CDR3 nucleotides: TGTGCCAGCAGAAGCCGGCCTAGGATCTCCTACGAGCAGTACTTC. It specifies CASRSRPRISYEQYF.

The rearrangement links TRBV4-1 to TRBJ2-1, with a weak D call TRBD2 (6 bases). Germline loops: CDR1 MGHRA, CDR2 YSYEKL. This CDR3 contains 16 residues. Trimming stripped 0 bases from V and 6 bases from J, with 15 bases between. Written as DNA, the CDR3 is TGCGCCAGCAGCCAAGATCGCGGGATATTGGGCAATGAGCAGTTCTTC. This gives the protein CASSQDRGILGNEQFF.

The V and J genes are TRBV19 and TRBJ1-2; 11 nucleotides agree with TRBD1. V was clipped by 3 bases and J by 6 bases; unmatched bases: 3. There are 14 residues in the CDR3. The germline V gene encodes CDR1 LNHDA and CDR2 SQIVND (reference sequence). CDR3 nucleotide sequence: TGTGCCAGTAGTATGGGGGGACAGGGGGATGGCTACACCTTC. Translating it yields CASSMGGQGDGYTF.

This clone has a single count. V is TRBV18 and J is TRBJ1-1; a weak D match, TRBD1 (6 bases). The CDR3 is 15 amino acids. Germline values: CDR1 KGHSH, CDR2 LQKENI. The V end lost 7 bases, the J end lost 5 bases, and 20 bases lay between the germline ends. For the CDR3, the DNA is TGTGCCAGCTTCCTCACTTCCCACAGGGCGACTGAAGCTTTCTTT. This translates into CASFLTSHRATEAFF.

This clone was observed a single time. The rearrangement links TRBV3-1 (or the pseudogene TRBV3-2) to TRBJ1-1; TRBD1 agrees at 7 bases. The CDR3 has 15 amino acids. The germline CDR1 and CDR2 sequences are LGHDT and YNNKEL (reference sequence). V was clipped by 3 bases and J by 0 bases; unmatched bases: 4. The chain's CDR3 is CASSHRTGLNTEAFF. The CDR3 coding sequence is TGTGCCAGCAGCCACCGGACAGGACTGAACACTGAAGCTTTCTTT.

The chain's CDR3 is CASSPLSSGGYNEQFF. In DNA, the CDR3 is TGTGCCAGCAGCCCCTTATCTAGCGGGGGCTACAATGAGCAGTTCTTC. The chain couples TRBV14 to TRBJ2-1; 10 positions agree with TRBD2. Trimming cost V 4 bases and J 3 bases; bases outside gene matches: 6. Germline V gene sequence: CDR1 SGHDN, CDR2 FVKESK. The CDR3 runs to 16 residues.

V and J are TRBV18 and TRBJ1-1, with a tentative D call TRBD1 (5 bases). V was trimmed by 1 base and J by 4 bases, leaving 10 bases between them. Looked up from germline, CDR1 is KGHSH and CDR2 is LQKENI. The CDR3 extends over 14 amino acids. The CDR3 is CASSPRGEGTEAFF. The CDR3 bases are TGTGCCAGCTCACCACGGGGGGAAGGCACTGAAGCTTTCTTT.

In its sample, this clone was seen a few times. The V and J genes are TRBV3-1 (or the pseudogene TRBV3-2) and TRBJ1-1; unclear D gene. Germline lookup yields CDR1 LGHDT and CDR2 YNNKEL (reference sequence). CDR3 length equals 13 residues. V was pared by 9 bases and J by 0 bases, with 11 bases between. CDR3 DNA sequence: TGTGCCAGTGGACTGGGCATGAACACTGAAGCTTTCTTT. Residues: CASGLGMNTEAFF.

The CDR3 region is CASSRGQSNYGYTF. The CDR3, as DNA: TGTGCCAGCAGCCGGGGACAGAGTAACTATGGCTACACCTTC. The chain combines TRBV7-9 with TRBJ1-2; 7 nucleotides align to TRBD1. V was clipped by 5 bases and J by 1 base; unmatched bases: 4. Germline loops: CDR1 SEHNR, CDR2 FQNEAQ (reference sequence). CDR3 length: 14 amino acids.

The rearrangement uses TRBV2 and TRBJ1-5; the D gene is possibly TRBD1 (6 bases). The germline CDR1 and CDR2 sequences are SNHLY and FYNNEI. This CDR3 is 12 amino acids long. Trimming cost V 6 bases and J 5 bases, with 8 bases left between them. The CDR3 bases are TGTGCCAGCAGGGACAGCCATCAGCCCCAGCATTTT. The encoded protein is CASRDSHQPQHF.

V is TRBV18 and J is TRBJ1-1; 10 bases map to TRBD1. Germline CDR1 KGHSH, CDR2 LQKENI. CDR3 length: 16 amino acids. V trimming: 0 bases; J trimming: 2 bases; junction bases outside the gene matches: 3. CDR3 sequence reads: CASSPPTTGGNTEAFF. CDR3 DNA: TGTGCCAGCTCACCACCGACGACAGGGGGCAACACTGAAGCTTTCTTT.

The V gene is TRBV6-5, the J gene TRBJ1-1; a weak D match, TRBD1 (5 bases). Germline CDR1 reads MNHEY; CDR2 reads SVGAGI. CDR3 length: 14 residues. Trimming removed 6 bases from V and 5 bases from J, with 16 bases in between. CDR3 protein: CASRTAGGSTEAFF. In nucleotides, the CDR3 is TGTGCCAGCAGAACGGCGGGGGGATCGACTGAAGCTTTCTTT.

V is TRBV2 and J is TRBJ2-1, with 7 bases lining up with TRBD1. This CDR3 has 13 amino acids. V lost 8 bases to trimming and J lost 6 bases; unmatched junction nucleotides: 7. Germline CDR1 is SNHLY and CDR2 is FYNNEI. CDR3 amino acids: CASGLQGSNEQFF. CDR3 bases: TGTGCCAGCGGCCTACAGGGGAGCAATGAGCAGTTCTTC.

To note about this clone: In the same sample, other DNA sequences code for this CDR3. The rearrangement uses TRBV27 and TRBJ2-1; possibly TRBD1 for D (6 bases). V lost 6 bases, J lost 6 bases, and 12 bases lay in between. CDR1 is MNHEY, CDR2 SMNVEV, per germline (reference sequence). The CDR3 totals 13 residues. The CDR3 here is CASSYRALNEQFF. CDR3 bases: TGTGCCAGCAGCTACAGGGCCCTCAATGAGCAGTTCTTC.

This chain uses TRBV27 with TRBJ2-7, with 7 nucleotides matching TRBD2. The CDR3 spans 13 residues. Germline trimming cut 3 bases from V and 7 bases from J; bases unmatched to any gene: 6. Germline-derived CDR1 and CDR2 are MNHEY and SMNVEV (reference sequence). Here the CDR3 reads CASSFRAGGEQYF. DNA of the CDR3: TGTGCCAGCAGTTTTCGCGCCGGGGGGGAGCAGTACTTC.

The V call is TRBV4-3, the J call TRBJ2-1; 14 bases are shared with TRBD2. CDR3 length equals 18 residues. Germline loops: CDR1 LGHNA, CDR2 YSLEER. Unmatched junction bases numbered 6, after V lost 4 bases and J lost 1 base. The CDR3 DNA reads as TGCGCCAGCAGCCGCGGGACTAGCGGGGGAGGGTCCTACAATGAGCAGTTCTTC. Translation: CASSRGTSGGGSYNEQFF.

This chain joins TRBV5-4 and TRBJ2-1, with 14 bases fitting TRBD2. This CDR3 comprises 15 residues. Per the germline V gene, CDR1 is SGHNT and CDR2 is YYREEE (reference sequence). The V segment lost 4 bases and the J segment 10 bases; nucleotides outside the gene matches: 7. The CDR3 DNA follows: TGTGCCAGCAGCAAACCGGGACTAGCGGGGGAGGAGCAGTTCTTC. Translation: CASSKPGLAGEEQFF.

This clone was counted a few times. The chain links TRBV4-3 to TRBJ2-7, with 8 bases that match TRBD1. The CDR3 totals 18 residues. The germline V gene encodes CDR1 LGHNA and CDR2 YSLEER. V shed 0 bases, J shed 1 base, and the junction held 11 bases outside the gene matches. The CDR3, as DNA: TGCGCCAGCAGCCAAGAGGGAGGACAGGGCAAGTTATCCTACGAGCAGTACTTC. It specifies CASSQEGGQGKLSYEQYF.

The rearrangement joins TRBV18 to TRBJ1-2, with D hard to call. Germline-derived CDR1 and CDR2 are KGHSH and LQKENI. V was clipped by 0 bases and J by 2 bases, with 7 bases between them. The length of the CDR3 is 14 residues. As DNA, the CDR3 is TGTGCCAGCTCACCACCGGGCAGCAACTATGGCTACACCTTC. This codes for CASSPPGSNYGYTF.

V and J are TRBV5-1 and TRBJ2-1; 9 bases fit TRBD2. Germline lookup yields CDR1 SGHRS and CDR2 YFSETQ. The V segment lost 1 base and the J segment 2 bases; nucleotides outside the gene matches: 7. This CDR3 is built from 17 residues. In DNA form, the CDR3 reads TGCGCCAGCAGCTTGCGTCTCGGCGGGGGGGCCTACAATGAGCAGTTCTTC. This gives the protein CASSLRLGGGAYNEQFF.

The J gene is TRBJ1-1, the V gene TRBV18, with 12 nucleotides matching TRBD1. Per germline, CDR1 KGHSH and CDR2 LQKENI. The CDR3 sequence is 18 residues long. Germline trimming cut 1 base from V and 0 bases from J; bases unmatched to any gene: 6. The CDR3 region has the DNA TGTGCCAGCTCACCACGTGGGACAGGGGGCATAATGAACACTGAAGCTTTCTTT. Protein sequence: CASSPRGTGGIMNTEAFF.

The chain has TRBV5-4 and TRBJ2-5, with 11 bases fitting TRBD2. In germline, CDR1 is SGHNT, CDR2 YYREEE (reference sequence). The CDR3 runs 16 residues. V dropped 4 bases and J dropped 4; count of bases not matched to a gene: 9. For the CDR3, the DNA is TGTGCCAGCAGCGGAACTTTAGCGGGGGGGGCAGAGACCCAGTACTTC. Translated, it gives CASSGTLAGGAETQYF.

This chain uses TRBV6-1 with TRBJ2-1; D is uncertain. The CDR3 totals 15 residues. CDR1 is MNHNS and CDR2 is SASEGT in the germline V gene. The V end was cut by 2 bases, the J end by 0 bases, with 8 bases between. Here the CDR3 reads CASSELSGSYNEQFF. The CDR3 coding sequence is TGTGCCAGCAGTGAATTGTCGGGCTCCTACAATGAGCAGTTCTTC.

V is TRBV3-1 (or the pseudogene TRBV3-2) and J is TRBJ2-1; 9 bases match TRBD2. Germline CDR1 LGHDT, CDR2 YNNKEL (reference sequence). The V gene end was trimmed by 0 bases and the J gene end by 4 bases; junction bases not matched to a gene: 1. This CDR3 is built from 15 residues. CDR3 amino acids: CASSQERGGYNEQFF. CDR3 coding DNA: TGTGCCAGCAGCCAAGAGCGGGGGGGTTACAATGAGCAGTTCTTC.

This clone is a singleton in its sample. The chain employs TRBV6-5 and TRBJ2-5; 7 nucleotides match TRBD1. Germline lookup yields CDR1 MNHEY and CDR2 SVGAGI. The CDR3 has 16 amino acids. Trimming removed 0 bases from V and 2 bases from J; junction bases left unmatched: 6. CDR3 DNA sequence: TGTGCCAGCAGTTACTCATTTGGCAGGGGGCAAGAGACCCAGTACTTC. This sequence encodes CASSYSFGRGQETQYF.

Only a few counts were recorded for this clone. The chain has TRBV10-3 and TRBJ2-5, with 7 nucleotides matching TRBD2. After removal of 3 bases from V and 2 bases from J, the junction contained 6 bases not matched to a gene. The germline gives CDR1 ENHRY, CDR2 SYGVKD. The CDR3 consists of 15 residues. The CDR3 DNA reads TGTGCCATCAGTGACTCGGGGGGATATCAAGAGACCCAGTACTTC. Translation gives CAISDSGGYQETQYF.

V gene TRBV21-1 combines with J gene TRBJ2-5; TRBD2 is the table's D call and was not checked against the DNA. TRBV21-1 corresponds to a pseudogene. CDR3 size: 20 residues. This chain's CDR3 is CASSKVSFWLAGGIGETQYF. In DNA form, the CDR3 reads TGTGCCAGCAGCAAAGTGTCTTTCTGGCTAGCGGGGGGGATAGGGGAGACCCAGTACTTC.

The table lists this clone with a few counts. The V and J genes are TRBV7-9 and TRBJ2-7; D is unclear. This CDR3 has 12 residues. Trimming took 1 base from V and 3 from J, leaving 4 bases between them. CDR1 and CDR2 from the germline V gene are SEHNR and FQNEAQ (reference sequence). The CDR3 bases are TGTGCCAGCAGCTTAGGTAGCTACGAGCAGTACTTC. This translates into CASSLGSYEQYF.

V usage is TRBV5-4 and J usage is TRBJ2-3; perhaps TRBD1 as D (5 bases). The length of the CDR3 is 15 residues. Trimming took off 3 bases at V and 4 bases at J, with 15 bases between the two ends. The germline V gene has CDR1 SGHNT and CDR2 YYREEE (reference sequence). DNA for the CDR3: TGTGCCAGCAGCTCAGCAGGGTCCACGCCAGATACGCAGTATTTT. It is translated as CASSSAGSTPDTQYF. Full variable domain (outside the CDR3, taken from reference TRBV5-4 and TRBJ2-3): ETGVTQSPTHLIKTRGQQVTLRCSSQSGHNTVSWYQQALGQGPQFIFQYYREEENGRGNFPPRFSGLQFPNYSSELNVNALELDDSALYLCASSSAGSTPDTQYFGPGTRLTVL.